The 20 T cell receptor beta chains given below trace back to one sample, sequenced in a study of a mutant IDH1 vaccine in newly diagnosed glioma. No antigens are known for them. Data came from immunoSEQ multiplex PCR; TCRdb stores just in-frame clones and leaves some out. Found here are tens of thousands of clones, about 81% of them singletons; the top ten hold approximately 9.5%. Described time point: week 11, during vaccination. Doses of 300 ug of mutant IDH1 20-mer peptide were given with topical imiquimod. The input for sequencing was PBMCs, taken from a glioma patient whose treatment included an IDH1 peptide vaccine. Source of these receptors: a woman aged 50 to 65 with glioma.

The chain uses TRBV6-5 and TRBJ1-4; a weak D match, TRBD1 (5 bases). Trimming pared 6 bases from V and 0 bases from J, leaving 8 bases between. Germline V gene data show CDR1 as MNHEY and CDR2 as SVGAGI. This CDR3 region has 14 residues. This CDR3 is CASRRGATNEKLFF. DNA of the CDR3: TGTGCCAGCAGGAGGGGCGCAACTAATGAAAAACTGTTTTTT.

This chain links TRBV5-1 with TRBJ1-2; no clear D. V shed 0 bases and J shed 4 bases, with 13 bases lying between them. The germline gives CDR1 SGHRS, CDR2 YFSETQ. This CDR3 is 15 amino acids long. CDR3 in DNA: TGCGCCAGCAGCTTGGAGTCACAGTCTCTCTATGGCTACACCTTC. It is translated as CASSLESQSLYGYTF.

The CDR3 loop is CASSVGQWGNEQFF. The CDR3 region has the DNA TGTGCCAGCAGCGTAGGACAGTGGGGGAATGAGCAGTTCTTC. The V and J genes are TRBV9 and TRBJ2-1, with D perhaps assigned TRBD1 or TRBD2 (5 bases each). Trimming removed 0 bases from V and 7 bases from J, with 11 bases in between. The CDR3 is 14 amino acids. Germline V gives CDR1 SGDLS, CDR2 YYNGEE. Filled out from reference TRBV9 and TRBJ2-1, the complete variable domain reads DSGVTQTPKHLITATGQRVTLRCSPRSGDLSVYWYQQSLDQGLQFLIQYYNGEERAKGNILERFSAQQFPDLHSELNLSSLELGDSALYFCASSVGQWGNEQFFGPGTRLTVL.

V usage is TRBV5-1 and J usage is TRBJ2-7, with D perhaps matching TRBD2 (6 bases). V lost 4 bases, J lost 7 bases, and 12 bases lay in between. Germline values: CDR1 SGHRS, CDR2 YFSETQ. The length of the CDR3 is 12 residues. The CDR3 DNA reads TGCGCCAGCAGCCTCCCGGGGGTGGAGCAGTACTTC. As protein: CASSLPGVEQYF.

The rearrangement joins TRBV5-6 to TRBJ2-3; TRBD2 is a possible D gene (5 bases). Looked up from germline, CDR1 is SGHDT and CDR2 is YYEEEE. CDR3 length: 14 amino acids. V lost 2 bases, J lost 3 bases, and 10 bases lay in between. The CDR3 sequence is CASSFGRGTDTQYF. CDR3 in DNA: TGTGCCAGCAGCTTCGGGCGAGGGACAGATACGCAGTATTTT.

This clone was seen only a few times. The CDR3, as DNA: TGTGCTAGTGGCCCGGGGGGAGGGGACGAGCAGTACTTC. Protein product: CASGPGGGDEQYF. The chain links TRBV12-5 to TRBJ2-7; 7 bases align to TRBD2. Per the germline V gene, CDR1 is LGHNT and CDR2 is FRNRAP. Germline trimming cut 6 bases from V and 5 bases from J; bases unmatched to any gene: 7. The CDR3 length is 13 residues.

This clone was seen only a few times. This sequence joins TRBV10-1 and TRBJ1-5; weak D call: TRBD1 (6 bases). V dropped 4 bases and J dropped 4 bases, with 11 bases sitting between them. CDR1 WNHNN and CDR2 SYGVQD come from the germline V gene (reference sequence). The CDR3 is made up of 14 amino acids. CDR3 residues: CASSGTAENQPQHF. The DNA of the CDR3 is TGCGCCAGCAGTGGGACAGCCGAAAATCAGCCCCAGCATTTT.

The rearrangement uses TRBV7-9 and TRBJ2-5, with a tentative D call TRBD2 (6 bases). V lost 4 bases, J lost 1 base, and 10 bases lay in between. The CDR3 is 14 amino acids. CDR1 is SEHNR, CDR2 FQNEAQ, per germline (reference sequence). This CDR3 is CASSSGTFQETQYF. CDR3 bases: TGTGCCAGCAGCTCAGGGACTTTCCAAGAGACCCAGTACTTC.

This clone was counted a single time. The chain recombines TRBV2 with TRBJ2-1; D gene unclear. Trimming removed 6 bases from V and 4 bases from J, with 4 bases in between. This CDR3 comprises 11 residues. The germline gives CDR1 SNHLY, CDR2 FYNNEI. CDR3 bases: TGTGCCAGCAGGGATTACAATGAGCAGTTCTTC. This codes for CASRDYNEQFF. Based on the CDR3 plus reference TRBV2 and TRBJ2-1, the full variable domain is EPEVTQTPSHQVTQMGQEVILRCVPISNHLYFYWYRQILGQKVEFLVSFYNNEISEKSEIFDDQFSVERPDGSNFTLKIRSTKLEDSAMYFCASRDYNEQFFGPGTRLTVL.

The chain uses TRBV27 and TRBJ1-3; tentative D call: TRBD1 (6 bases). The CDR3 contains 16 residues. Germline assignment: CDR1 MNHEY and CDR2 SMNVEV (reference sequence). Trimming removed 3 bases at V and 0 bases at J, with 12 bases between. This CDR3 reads CASSLRDISSGNTIYF. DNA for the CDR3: TGTGCCAGCAGTTTGAGGGACATTAGCTCTGGAAACACCATATATTTT.

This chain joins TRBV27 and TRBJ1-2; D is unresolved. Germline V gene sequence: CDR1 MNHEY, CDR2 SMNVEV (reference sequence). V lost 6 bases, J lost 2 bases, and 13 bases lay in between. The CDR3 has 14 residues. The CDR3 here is CASSAGVGNYGYTF. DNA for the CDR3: TGTGCCAGCAGCGCCGGGGTCGGGAACTATGGCTACACCTTC.

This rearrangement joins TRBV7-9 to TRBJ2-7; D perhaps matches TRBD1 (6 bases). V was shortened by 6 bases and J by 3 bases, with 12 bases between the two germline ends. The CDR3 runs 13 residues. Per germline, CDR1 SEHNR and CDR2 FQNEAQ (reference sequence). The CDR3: CASRPTGLYEQYF. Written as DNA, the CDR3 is TGTGCCAGCAGGCCAACAGGGCTCTACGAGCAGTACTTC.

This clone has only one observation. As DNA, the CDR3 is TGTGCCAGCAGTGAAGAAACAGGGGCCGAGCAGTACTTC. Translation: CASSEETGAEQYF. The chain has TRBV6-1 and TRBJ2-7; 7 nucleotides line up with TRBD1. The length of the CDR3 is 13 residues. Germline assignment: CDR1 MNHNS and CDR2 SASEGT. V lost 1 base, J lost 6 bases, and 3 bases stayed unmatched.

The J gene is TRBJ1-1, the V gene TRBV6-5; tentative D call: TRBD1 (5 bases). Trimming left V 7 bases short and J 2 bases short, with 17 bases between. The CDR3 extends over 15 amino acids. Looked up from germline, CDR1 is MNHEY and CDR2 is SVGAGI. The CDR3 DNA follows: TGTGCCAGCAACCCCGGCGGAGGGGCCAACACTGAAGCTTTCTTT. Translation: CASNPGGGANTEAFF.

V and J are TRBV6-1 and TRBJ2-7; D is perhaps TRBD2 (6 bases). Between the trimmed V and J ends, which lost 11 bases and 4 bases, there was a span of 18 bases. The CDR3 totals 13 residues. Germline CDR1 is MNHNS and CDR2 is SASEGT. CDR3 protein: CAARTSWGYEQYF. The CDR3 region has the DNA TGTGCCGCAAGAACTAGCTGGGGGTACGAGCAGTACTTC.

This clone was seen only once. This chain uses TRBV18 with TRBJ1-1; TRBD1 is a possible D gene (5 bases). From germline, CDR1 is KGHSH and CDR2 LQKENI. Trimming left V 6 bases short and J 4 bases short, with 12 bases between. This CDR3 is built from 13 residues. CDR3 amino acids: CASSPYQGTEAFF. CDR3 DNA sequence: TGTGCCAGCTCGCCGTACCAGGGCACTGAAGCTTTCTTT.

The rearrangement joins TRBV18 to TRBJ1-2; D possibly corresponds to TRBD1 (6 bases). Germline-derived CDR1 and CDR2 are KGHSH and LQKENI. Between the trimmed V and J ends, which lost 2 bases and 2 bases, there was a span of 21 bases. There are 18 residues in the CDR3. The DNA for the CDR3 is TGTGCCAGCTCACCAAGTCTCGGACAGAACCCCCCGAACTATGGCTACACCTTC. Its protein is CASSPSLGQNPPNYGYTF. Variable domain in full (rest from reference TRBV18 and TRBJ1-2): NAGVMQNPRHLVRRRGQEARLRCSPMKGHSHVYWYRQLPEEGLKFMVYLQKENIIDESGMPKERFSAEFPKEGPSILRIQQVVRGDSAAYFCASSPSLGQNPPNYGYTFGSGTRLTVV.

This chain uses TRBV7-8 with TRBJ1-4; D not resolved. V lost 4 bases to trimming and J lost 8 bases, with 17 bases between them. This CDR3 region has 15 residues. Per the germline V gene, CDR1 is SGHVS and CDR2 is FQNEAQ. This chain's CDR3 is CASSSGGPTREKLFF. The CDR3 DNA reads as TGTGCCAGCAGCTCTGGAGGGCCAACCAGGGAAAAACTGTTTTTT.

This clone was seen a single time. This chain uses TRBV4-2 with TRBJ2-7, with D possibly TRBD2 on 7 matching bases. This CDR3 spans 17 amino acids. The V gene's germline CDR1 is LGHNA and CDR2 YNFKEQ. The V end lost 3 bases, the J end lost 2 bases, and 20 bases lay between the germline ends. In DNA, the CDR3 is TGTGCCAGCAGCCAGGGGGGCGGACGGGGGGCCACCTACGAGCAGTACTTC. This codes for CASSQGGGRGATYEQYF.

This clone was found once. Here the CDR3 DNA reads TGTGCCAGCAGTGAACGGGGAGATTTCGAAGCTTTCTTT. This codes for CASSERGDFEAFF. The V gene is TRBV2, the J gene TRBJ1-1; no firm D call. The CDR3 loop spans 13 amino acids. V was cut by 2 bases and J by 8 bases, with 12 bases left in between. The germline gives CDR1 SNHLY, CDR2 FYNNEI.